The 27 T cell receptor beta chains reported below all come from one sample, sequenced in a study of resident and recirculating memory T cells in vitiligo. TCRdb keeps only in-frame clones here, not all; method: immunoSEQ multiplex PCR. This table holds roughly 80,000 clones, about 90% found once. Specimen: blood. Receptor source: a male donor with vitiligo.

The genes are TRBV18 and TRBJ1-4; 7 bases agree with TRBD1. Trimming cost V 3 bases and J 5 bases; bases outside gene matches: 3. Germline assignment: CDR1 KGHSH and CDR2 LQKENI. The CDR3 contains 14 residues. The CDR3 is CASSPGRGNEKLFF. The CDR3 DNA reads as TGTGCCAGCTCACCGGGCAGGGGGAATGAAAAACTGTTTTTT. The full variable domain, its missing parts supplied by reference TRBV18 and TRBJ1-4, is NAGVMQNPRHLVRRRGQEARLRCSPMKGHSHVYWYRQLPEEGLKFMVYLQKENIIDESGMPKERFSAEFPKEGPSILRIQQVVRGDSAAYFCASSPGRGNEKLFFGSGTQLSVL.

This chain joins TRBV7-9 and TRBJ1-1, with 7 bases matching TRBD1. The germline gives CDR1 SEHNR, CDR2 FQNEAQ (reference sequence). This CDR3 has 15 amino acids. After removal of 5 bases from V and 4 bases from J, the junction contained 10 bases not matched to a gene. Here the CDR3 reads CASSPRQGGATEAFF. The DNA of the CDR3 is TGTGCCAGCAGCCCAAGACAGGGTGGCGCCACTGAAGCTTTCTTT.

The chain has TRBV5-8 and TRBJ1-1, with 9 bases matching TRBD1. CDR3 length equals 15 residues. The germline gives CDR1 SGHTS, CDR2 YDEGEE. With 4 bases clipped from V and 3 bases from J, the junction kept 7 bases outside the gene matches. The CDR3, as DNA: TGTGCCAGCAGCCCCTGGGGGGACAGGGACACTGAAGCTTTCTTT. Protein sequence: CASSPWGDRDTEAFF.

V and J are TRBV7-8 and TRBJ2-5, with 9 nucleotides matching TRBD2. V lost 8 bases to trimming and J lost 3 bases; unmatched junction nucleotides: 10. From germline, CDR1 is SGHVS and CDR2 FQNEAQ. The CDR3 is 15 amino acids. CDR3 DNA: TGTGCCAGCGGGCGGCCTAGCGGGACAAAAGAGACCCAGTACTTC. Translation: CASGRPSGTKETQYF.

This clone appeared a single time. This chain uses TRBV18 with TRBJ2-1; 7 nucleotides agree with TRBD2. V lost 3 bases and J lost 0; bases outside the gene matches: 5. CDR1 and CDR2 from the germline V gene are KGHSH and LQKENI. This CDR3 has 16 residues. In DNA, the CDR3 is TGTGCCAGCTCACCGAGCGGGGCTAGCTCCTACAATGAGCAGTTCTTC. Translated: CASSPSGASSYNEQFF.

CDR3 amino acids: CASSPGEGNEQYF. The CDR3 DNA reads as TGTGCCAGCTCACCCGGGGAGGGCAACGAGCAGTACTTC. J is TRBJ2-7 and V is TRBV18, with TRBD2 matching over 7 bases. The V gene end was trimmed by 3 bases and the J gene end by 5 bases; junction bases not matched to a gene: 4. Germline V gives CDR1 KGHSH, CDR2 LQKENI. This CDR3 region has 13 residues.

The V and J genes are TRBV11-2 and TRBJ2-3, with 13 bases identical to TRBD2. Germline assignment: CDR1 SGHAT and CDR2 FQNNGV. The CDR3 runs to 17 residues. J lost 2 bases, V lost 2 bases, and 4 bases had no gene match. The CDR3: CASSLRLAGGNTDTQYF. The CDR3 nucleotides are TGTGCCAGCAGCTTACGACTAGCGGGAGGAAACACAGATACGCAGTATTTT.

Comment on this clone: A junction boundary mismatches the germline segment, possibly from a read error. The V call is TRBV5-1, the J call TRBJ1-1; D remains unclear. The CDR3 has 14 residues. Germline CDR1 SGHRS, CDR2 YFSETQ. The CDR3 nucleotides are TGCGCCAGCACCTTGACATATTTGAACACTGAAGCTTTCTTT. Its translation is CASTLTYLNTEAFF.

The chain combines TRBV9 with TRBJ2-7; 10 nucleotides agree with TRBD2. CDR3 length: 15 amino acids. Per the germline V gene, CDR1 is SGDLS and CDR2 is YYNGEE. V shed 7 bases and J 6 bases; nucleotides not matched to a gene: 13. CDR3 sequence: CASLNGLAGVGEQYF. CDR3 sequence (DNA): TGTGCCAGCCTTAACGGGCTAGCGGGAGTGGGCGAGCAGTACTTC. Variable domain in full (rest from reference TRBV9 and TRBJ2-7): DSGVTQTPKHLITATGQRVTLRCSPRSGDLSVYWYQQSLDQGLQFLIQYYNGEERAKGNILERFSAQQFPDLHSELNLSSLELGDSALYFCASLNGLAGVGEQYFGPGTRLTVT.

The genes are TRBV7-8 and TRBJ1-2, with D hard to call. There are 15 residues in the CDR3. Trimming removed 2 bases from V and 3 bases from J, with 13 bases in between. CDR1 and CDR2 from the germline V gene are SGHVS and FQNEAQ. The CDR3 DNA is TGTGCCAGCAGCTTATATCCGAGGGTAGACTATGGCTACACCTTC. This gives the protein CASSLYPRVDYGYTF.

The chain carries TRBV28 and TRBJ1-2, with no clear D. CDR3 length: 11 residues. From germline, CDR1 is MDHEN and CDR2 SYDVKM. V was pared by 4 bases and J by 8 bases, with 8 bases between. The CDR3 DNA reads as TGTGCCAGCAGTTGGGGAGGGGGCTACACCTTC. Translated: CASSWGGGYTF.

This chain's CDR3 is CASSHLRLRDREGYTF. For the CDR3, the DNA is TGCGCCAGCAGCCATCTAAGACTCCGGGATAGGGAGGGCTACACCTTC. The chain joins TRBV4-1 to TRBJ1-2; D call uncertain. The CDR3 runs to 16 residues. The germline V gene encodes CDR1 MGHRA and CDR2 YSYEKL. V was pared by 3 bases and J by 8 bases, with 22 bases between.

This chain joins TRBV18 and TRBJ2-7; no reliable D call. The germline V gene encodes CDR1 KGHSH and CDR2 LQKENI. The CDR3 has 14 residues. V was shortened by 0 bases and J by 4 bases, with 10 bases between the two germline ends. CDR3 coding DNA: TGTGCCAGCTCACCACCGAGTTACGATTACGAGCAGTACTTC. Its translation: CASSPPSYDYEQYF.

This chain links TRBV30 with TRBJ2-3; tentative D call: TRBD1 (6 bases). Trimming left V 4 bases short and J 5 bases short, with 19 bases between. The CDR3 extends over 15 amino acids. The V gene's germline CDR1 is GTSNPN and CDR2 SVGIG (reference sequence). This CDR3 is CAWKHRERWGDTQYF. Written as DNA, the CDR3 is TGTGCCTGGAAACACAGGGAGCGTTGGGGAGATACGCAGTATTTT.

This sequence joins TRBV11-3 and TRBJ2-7; 10 bases fit TRBD1. Trimming cost V 4 bases and J 3 bases; bases outside gene matches: 18. Germline V gives CDR1 SGHNT, CDR2 YENEEA. CDR3 length: 19 amino acids. The CDR3 protein is CASSSRDRGRNGNSYEQYF. The DNA of the CDR3 is TGTGCCAGCAGCTCCCGGGACAGGGGCCGAAATGGGAATAGCTACGAGCAGTACTTC.

The rearrangement joins TRBV9 to TRBJ1-1, with TRBD1 matching over 11 bases. This CDR3 region has 15 residues. The V segment lost 0 bases and the J segment 5 bases; nucleotides outside the gene matches: 3. Germline V gives CDR1 SGDLS, CDR2 YYNGEE. Here the CDR3 reads CASSVGGTGGTEAFF. CDR3 in DNA: TGTGCCAGCAGCGTAGGGGGGACAGGGGGAACTGAAGCTTTCTTT. Variable domain in full (rest from reference TRBV9 and TRBJ1-1): DSGVTQTPKHLITATGQRVTLRCSPRSGDLSVYWYQQSLDQGLQFLIQYYNGEERAKGNILERFSAQQFPDLHSELNLSSLELGDSALYFCASSVGGTGGTEAFFGQGTRLTVV.

The V gene is TRBV7-2, the J gene TRBJ2-6, with D maybe TRBD1 (5 bases). V was shortened by 3 bases and J by 2 bases, with 14 bases between the two germline ends. The V gene's germline CDR1 is SGHTA and CDR2 FQGNSA. The CDR3 runs 17 residues. CDR3 in DNA: TGTGCCAGCAGCTTTATTAGGGGTGCCCCTGGGGCCAACGTCCTGACTTTC. This encodes CASSFIRGAPGANVLTF.

This chain links TRBV7-9 with TRBJ1-1; the D gene is possibly TRBD1 (6 bases). Germline CDR1 is SEHNR and CDR2 is FQNEAQ (reference sequence). This CDR3 is 14 amino acids long. The V gene lost 4 bases and the J gene lost 8 bases, with 17 bases spanning the gap. CDR3 nucleotide sequence: TGTGCCAGCAGCTGGAGACAGGCGGGGGTGGAAGCTTTCTTT. It encodes CASSWRQAGVEAFF.

The table lists this clone with a count of one. The rearrangement uses TRBV19 and TRBJ2-2, with D possibly matching TRBD2 (6 bases). The germline CDR1 and CDR2 sequences are LNHDA and SQIVND (reference sequence). The CDR3 loop spans 17 amino acids. With 6 bases removed from V and 6 bases from J, the gap between germline ends came to 23 bases. The CDR3 nucleotides are TGTGCCAGTAGGGACGGGACTCGGGGTTCAGCGTCCGGGGAGCTGTTTTTT. Amino acid sequence: CASRDGTRGSASGELFF.

The rearrangement links TRBV5-1 to TRBJ1-4, with D uncertain. Trimming removed 1 base from V and 4 bases from J, with 8 bases in between. Germline CDR1 and CDR2: SGHRS and YFSETQ. The CDR3 runs 14 residues. CDR3 coding DNA: TGCGCCAGCAGCTTGTGGGGAGATAATGAAAAACTGTTTTTT. Translated, it gives CASSLWGDNEKLFF.

This clone was detected once. This chain links TRBV7-3 with TRBJ2-3; TRBD2 might be the D (6 bases). Germline values: CDR1 SGHTA, CDR2 FQGTGA. The CDR3 has 16 residues. Trimming stripped 5 bases from V and 0 bases from J, with 15 bases between. The CDR3 region is CASSPRRGTSTDTQYF. The CDR3 DNA is TGTGCCAGCAGCCCAAGGCGCGGGACCAGCACAGATACGCAGTATTTT. Filled out from reference TRBV7-3 and TRBJ2-3, the complete variable domain reads GAGVSQTPSNKVTEKGKYVELRCDPISGHTALYWYRQSLGQGPEFLIYFQGTGAADDSGLPNDRFFAVRPEGSVSTLKIQRTERGDSAVYLCASSPRRGTSTDTQYFGPGTRLTVL.

This chain uses TRBV4-3 with TRBJ2-2, with 8 bases that match TRBD2. The CDR3 extends over 17 amino acids. The V segment lost 0 bases and the J segment 4 bases; nucleotides outside the gene matches: 7. Looked up from germline, CDR1 is LGHNA and CDR2 is YSLEER. The CDR3 loop is CASSQESGRGGTGELFF. CDR3 bases: TGCGCCAGCAGCCAAGAGTCCGGGAGGGGAGGCACCGGGGAGCTGTTTTTT.

The chain couples TRBV7-8 to TRBJ1-5; 7 bases are shared with TRBD1. V shed 1 base and J 4 bases; nucleotides not matched to a gene: 4. CDR3 length: 15 residues. Per germline, CDR1 SGHVS and CDR2 FQNEAQ. For the CDR3, the DNA is TGTGCCAGCAGCTTAGGGCCAGGGGGGAATCAGCCCCAGCATTTT. This gives the protein CASSLGPGGNQPQHF.

The chain links TRBV9 to TRBJ2-1; 10 bases are shared with TRBD2. This CDR3 comprises 15 residues. Germline CDR1 SGDLS, CDR2 YYNGEE. V lost 3 bases to trimming and J lost 5 bases; unmatched junction nucleotides: 5. This chain's CDR3 is CASSGSGRGDNEQFF. In DNA form, the CDR3 reads TGTGCCAGCAGCGGCAGCGGGAGGGGCGACAATGAGCAGTTCTTC.

The V gene is TRBV28, the J gene TRBJ2-2; 12 bases are shared with TRBD2. Trimming removed 8 bases from V and 4 bases from J; junction bases left unmatched: 2. The CDR3 spans 14 residues. Germline V CDR1 and CDR2: MDHEN, SYDVKM. The CDR3 DNA reads as TGTGCCAGCGTGGGACTAGCGGGCACCGGGGAGCTGTTTTTT. Translation gives CASVGLAGTGELFF.

The sample holds a few counts of this clone. CDR3: CARGTGHNEQFF. CDR3 DNA: TGTGCCAGGGGGACAGGGCACAATGAGCAGTTCTTC. The chain uses TRBV5-8 and TRBJ2-1; 9 bases map to TRBD1. The CDR3 is made up of 12 amino acids. After removal of 8 bases from V and 5 bases from J, the junction contained 2 bases not matched to a gene. Germline V lookup: CDR1 SGHTS, CDR2 YDEGEE.

The chain has TRBV19 and TRBJ1-2; D not resolved. Germline V gives CDR1 LNHDA, CDR2 SQIVND (reference sequence). Trimming left V 3 bases short and J 2 bases short, with 10 bases between. CDR3 length: 14 residues. DNA for the CDR3: TGTGCCAGTAGTATTGGCAGTTACAACTATGGCTACACCTTC. This encodes CASSIGSYNYGYTF. Supplemented by reference TRBV19 and TRBJ1-2, the full variable domain reads DGGITQSPKYLFRKEGQNVTLSCEQNLNHDAMYWYRQDPGQGLRLIYYSQIVNDFQKGDIAEGYSVSREKKESFPLTVTSAQKNPTAFYLCASSIGSYNYGYTFGSGTRLTVV.